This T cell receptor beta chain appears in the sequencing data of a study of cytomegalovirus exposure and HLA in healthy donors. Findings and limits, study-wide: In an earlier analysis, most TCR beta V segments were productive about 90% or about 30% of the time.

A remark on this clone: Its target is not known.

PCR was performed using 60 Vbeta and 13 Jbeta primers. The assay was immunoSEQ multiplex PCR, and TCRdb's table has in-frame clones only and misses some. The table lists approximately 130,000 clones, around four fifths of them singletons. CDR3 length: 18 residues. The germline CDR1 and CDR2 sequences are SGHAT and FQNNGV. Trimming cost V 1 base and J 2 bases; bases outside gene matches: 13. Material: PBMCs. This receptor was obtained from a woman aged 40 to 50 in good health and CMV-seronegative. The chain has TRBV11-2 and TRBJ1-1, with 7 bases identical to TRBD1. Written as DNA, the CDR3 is TGTGCCAGCAGCTTAGGAGGGGTCAGGTCAGGGGGTAACACTGAAGCTTTCTTT. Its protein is CASSLGGVRSGGNTEAFF.